This passage covers 8 T cell receptor beta chains from one sample sequenced in a study of T-cell reconstitution after alpha-beta-depleted transplantation in children. Preparation of the TCRbeta library was carried out with unique molecular identifiers. TCRdb re-derived calls from the PCR reads in MiXCR, one entry per CDR3 protein. In the table there are 670,000 or so distinct CDR3 sequences, roughly 13% of which are singletons. The sequencing here drew on PBMCs, taken before TCRalphabeta/CD19-depleted stem cell transplant. Receptors were obtained from a girl aged 2 to 9 with congenital amegakaryocytic thrombocytopenia, due to receive a stem cell transplant.

This clonotype has more than one count but fewer than ten. The chain has TRBV27 and TRBJ2-1; D is possibly TRBD1 (7 bases). CDR3 length equals 16 residues. In germline, CDR1 is MNHEY, CDR2 SMNVEV (reference sequence). V lost 8 bases to trimming and J lost 5 bases, with 22 bases between them. The DNA for the CDR3 is TGTGCCAGCGGGGGGACAGAGACAGGTGCTAACAATGAGCAGTTCTTC. It codes for CASGGTETGANNEQFF.

This clonotype was seen at least ten times. This sequence joins TRBV5-1 and TRBJ1-2; D remains ambiguous. CDR1 is SGHRS and CDR2 is YFSETQ in the germline V gene. V lost 0 bases to trimming and J lost 3 bases, with 12 bases between them. The CDR3 runs 15 residues. The CDR3, as DNA: TGCGCCAGCAGCTTGGATTCCTGGCAGTACTATGGCTACACCTTC. Residues: CASSLDSWQYYGYTF.

This clonotype was detected a few times. The rearrangement links TRBV20-1 to TRBJ2-5; D ambiguous. This CDR3 contains 14 residues. The ends were cut back, 0 bases at V and 2 bases at J, with 10 bases in the middle. Germline assignment: CDR1 DFQATT and CDR2 SNEGSKA (reference sequence). CDR3 region: CSARDGGLQETQYF. The CDR3 region has the DNA TGCAGTGCTAGAGATGGTGGCTTACAAGAGACCCAGTACTTC.

This clonotype was seen many times. This chain connects TRBV29-1 to TRBJ2-1; D may match TRBD1 or TRBD2 (5 bases each). CDR1 is SQVTM, CDR2 ANQGSEA, per germline. The CDR3 consists of 13 residues. V was clipped by 6 bases and J by 2 bases, with 11 bases between them. DNA for the CDR3: TGCAGCGTGGGGGTCTCGCCCTACAATGAGCAGTTCTTC. Its translation: CSVGVSPYNEQFF.

This clonotype was seen just once. The V call is TRBV4-1, the J call TRBJ2-1; 10 nucleotides match TRBD2. J gave up 0 bases and V 10 bases, and 18 bases lay outside the gene matches. Germline V gene data show CDR1 as MGHRA and CDR2 as YSYEKL. This CDR3 has 19 residues. In DNA, the CDR3 is TGCGCCATGAGCTTCTGGCCCCTCTCTAGCGGGAGCTCCTACAATGAGCAGTTCTTC. Translated: CAMSFWPLSSGSSYNEQFF.

This clonotype has only a few counts. This chain joins TRBV15 and TRBJ2-5; TRBD2 is a possible D gene (5 bases). Germline V gene lookup returns CDR1 LNHNV and CDR2 YYDKDF (reference sequence). The CDR3 spans 14 residues. V dropped 5 bases and J dropped 3 bases, with 13 bases sitting between them. The CDR3 here is CATSSPSGKETQYF. The CDR3 nucleotides read TGTGCCACCAGCTCCCCAAGCGGAAAAGAGACCCAGTACTTC.

The sample holds many counts of this clonotype. This CDR3 reads CASSSRQGSTYEQYF. DNA for the CDR3: TGCGCCAGCAGCTCGCGACAGGGCAGTACGTACGAGCAGTACTTC. J is TRBJ2-7 and V is TRBV5-1; 7 bases line up with TRBD1. The germline V gene encodes CDR1 SGHRS and CDR2 YFSETQ. The length of the CDR3 is 15 residues. The trim removed 3 bases at V and 4 bases at J, leaving 10 bases unmatched. Full variable domain (outside the CDR3, taken from reference TRBV5-1 and TRBJ2-7): KAGVTQTPRYLIKTRGQQVTLSCSPISGHRSVSWYQQTPGQGLQFLFEYFSETQRNKGNFPGRFSGRQFSNSRSEMNVSTLELGDSALYLCASSSRQGSTYEQYFGPGTRLTVT.

This clonotype turned up a few times. The chain recombines TRBV5-1 with TRBJ2-4, with 7 bases lining up with TRBD2. The germline V gene has CDR1 SGHRS and CDR2 YFSETQ. There are 14 residues in the CDR3. Trimming at V came to 3 bases and at J to 7 bases, leaving 7 bases not matched to a gene. DNA for the CDR3: TGCGCCAGCAGCTCCCCCCAGGGAGGGAACATTCAGTACTTC. This gives the protein CASSSPQGGNIQYF. The full variable domain, in which reference TRBV5-1 and TRBJ2-4 provide the parts outside the CDR3, is KAGVTQTPRYLIKTRGQQVTLSCSPISGHRSVSWYQQTPGQGLQFLFEYFSETQRNKGNFPGRFSGRQFSNSRSEMNVSTLELGDSALYLCASSSPQGGNIQYFGAGTRLSVL.